This TCR beta chain is drawn from a study of blood T cell repertoires in COVID-19 (TCRdb year 2020). For the wider study: The collaborator samples originated in the United States, Italy and Spain and spanned the acute and convalescent phases of COVID-19. The material from the prospective study consisted of cDNA or gDNA derived from T cells, B-cell-depleted T cells, or PBMCs. Subjects who had been exposed to COVID-19, were actively infected with it, or had recovered from it provided the deeply sampled blood TCRbeta repertoires that made up the dataset. A freely available public database, intended as a resource for researchers studying the immune response to SARS-CoV-2, is where the repertoires were released. The samples were drawn from two sources: the first 160 participants of the ongoing ImmuneRACE study, and over 1,000 subjects contributed by 6 global collaborators. Nearly every sample came with metadata listing a de-identified subject ID, COVID-19 status, age in years and sex. Where HLA class I and class II types were available, the types were taken from metadata supplied by the sample provider, not from assay-based typing.

In the prospective study, participants were about 18 to 89 years old, resided in about two dozen geographic areas of the United States, and were enrolled through a virtual design. Cohort assignment in the prospective study relied on participant-reported clinical history from a screening survey and a study questionnaire. Recovered participants in ImmuneRACE Cohort 3 were defined by two consecutive negative NP/OP PCR tests, clearance by a healthcare professional, or resolution of symptoms. In the prospective study, mobile phlebotomists collected whole blood, serum and a nasopharyngeal or oropharyngeal swab from each participant. Prospective study participants could optionally give additional blood draws and questionnaires over an approximately 2-month period. Before DNA extraction, blood samples from the prospective study were shipped at room temperature or frozen. The full study reports these points: Clinical and demographic metadata were provided uncurated, with the amount varying by source and participant.

The CDR3 covers 16 residues, taking in both the cysteine and the phenylalanine. The read is trimmed to its CDR3 DNA, 48 bases read in frame from base 1. Per the germline V gene, ENHRY is the CDR1 and SYGVKD is the CDR2. V is cut by 7 bases and J by 1 base, and the space between the germline ends is 18 bases. To note about this clone: The antigen this receptor binds is unknown. One base away there is no much larger clone; base qualities are not given.

TCRbeta CDR3 regions were amplified from genomic DNA by means of the immunoSEQ Assay, a bias-controlled multiplex PCR. In the source study's methods: The number of nucleated cells in each sample was estimated by amplification of reference gene primers within the assay. To quantify the absolute abundance of each unique TCRbeta CDR3 rearrangement, sequence reads were collapsed and filtered. For each sample, productive Simpson clonality was calculated as the square root of Simpson's diversity index across productive rearrangements. In its TCRdb copy, this immuneACCESS table keeps in-frame sequences only and misses some clones. Where compared with another copy, unresolved V genes explain less than half of these, and the others have no known cause. V, J and clone size reflect that table, while D and trimming were determined from the DNA. This sample comprises 130,000 to 150,000 clones, about four fifths of them detected only once. Approximately 9.1% of the sample is held by the ten biggest clonotypes.

Sequenced sample: PBMCs or T cells enriched from blood (not recorded which). This sequence uses TRBV10-3 and TRBJ2-3; TRBD1 could be the D gene, as 5 bases match. This receptor was identified in a man aged 50 to 59 who had recovered from COVID-19. The nucleotide sequence is TGTGCCATCACCTCCCTCCCAGGGCCACGCACAGATACGCAGTATTTT. This gives the protein CAITSLPGPRTDTQYF.